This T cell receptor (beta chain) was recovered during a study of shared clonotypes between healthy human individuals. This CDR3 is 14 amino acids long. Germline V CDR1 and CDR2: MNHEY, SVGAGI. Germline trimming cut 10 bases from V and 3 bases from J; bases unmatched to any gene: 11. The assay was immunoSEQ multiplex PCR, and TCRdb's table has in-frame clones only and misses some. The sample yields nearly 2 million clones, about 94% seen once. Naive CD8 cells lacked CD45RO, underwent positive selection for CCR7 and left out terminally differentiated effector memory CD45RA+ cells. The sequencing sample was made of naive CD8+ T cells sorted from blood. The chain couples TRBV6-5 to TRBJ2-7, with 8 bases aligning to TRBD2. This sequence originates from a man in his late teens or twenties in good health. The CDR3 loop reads CATSRLAGLYEQYF. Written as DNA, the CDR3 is TGTGCCACTTCTCGGCTAGCGGGTCTCTACGAGCAGTACTTC.